Listed here is a single T cell receptor (beta chain). Its cognate antigen has yet to be identified. The input lacks base qualities; no much larger clone sits a single base away. Graves' hyperthyroidism was defined as stable when no progression to ophthalmopathy occurred over 18 months of follow-up. Hyperthyroidism patients were newly diagnosed, had a disease duration of under 2 months, and were aged 18 to 65 years. Any patient with an uncontrolled infection, another autoimmune disease, pregnancy or lactation was excluded. Diagnoses were based on clinical symptoms, serum thyroxine and TRAb, thyroid ultrasound and orbital computed tomography. PBMCs were separated from 10 ml of fresh peripheral blood using Ficoll-Paque density gradient centrifugation. Total RNA was extracted with Trizol reagent, and quality was checked on an Agilent 2100 Bioanalyzer. The entry originates in a study of T cells in Graves' hyperthyroidism and ophthalmopathy (dated 2019 in TCRdb). In the study overall: Peripheral blood was sampled at the time of initial diagnosis, prior to any treatment. The study also compared thyroid tissue and blood T-cell repertoires from five or six Graves' hyperthyroidism patients. To identify TCR V-J signatures that set the groups apart, the researchers used a discovery cohort of 100 or so patients, made up of 40 to 45 with Graves' ophthalmopathy and 57 with stable Graves' hyperthyroidism. The paper describes TCR Vbeta CDR3 sequencing of 135 peripheral blood samples, made up of 43 ophthalmopathy patients, over 70 hyperthyroidism patients and 17 progressor patients. After sampling, hyperthyroidism patients received methimazole starting at 30 mg daily, and ophthalmopathy patients received high-dose intravenous methylprednisolone. Whether ophthalmopathy could be predicted prospectively was tested in an independent validation cohort made up of roughly 20 hyperthyroidism patients plus 17 patients who later progressed to ophthalmopathy. The 100 or so discovery patients were randomly split 7:3 into training and test sets.

Beyond this particular receptor, the publication reports: In validation, the model predicted progression to ophthalmopathy a median of about 6 months before onset, with approximately 70% sensitivity and 72.22% specificity. A 13 V-J signature model separated ophthalmopathy from stable hyperthyroidism, with nearly 90% sensitivity and roughly 84% specificity in cross-validation and 80%/75% in testing. No statistical method was used to set the sample size in advance, and investigators knew the group allocation. Most expanded thyroid clonotypes (frequency above 0.001) were also detected in blood, suggesting blood repertoires may reflect thyroid immune responses.

The TCR beta CDR3 regions were amplified from the RNA transcripts. The first round of RT-PCR for the TCR CDR3 was performed with the HTBI primer set and the Qiagen OneStep RT-PCR kit. The libraries were constructed in a second round of multiplex PCR and then size-selected and purified. Paired-end sequencing of the libraries was performed with 100 bp reads on an Illumina HiSeq2000. The study's own analysis went as follows. SOAPnuke was used to process the raw data, throwing out any read that contained adapters or uncalled bases, had a mean Phred below 15, or lacked an exact constant-primer or identifier match. COPE v1.2.5 was used to merge high-quality paired reads, and clonotypes were defined as unique nucleotide sequences. Clonotypes were aligned to IMGT TRBV, TRBD and TRBJ reference segments using MiTCR v1.1. The analysis was restricted to V-J combinations with a frequency above 0.0001, which together covered about 99% of the repertoires. The TCS score was defined as the ratio of F50 (clonal expansion) to E x V (chaos), calculated using BLOSUM62-based TCRdist between CDR3 peptides within each V-J. Welch's t-statistics and random forest reduced 514 V-J features to some 14, which were used in a naive Bayes classifier (R e1071). Using fastp at Q25 and MiXCR, TCRdb reprocessed the public reads and kept productive beta chains. Each entry is one CDR3 protein sequence, shown with its most common DNA and genes. The V and J calls shown here were made by TCRdb, not taken from the authors' results. A total of over 200,000 distinct CDR3 sequences appear in this sample, roughly 18% of them only once. The ten top clones hold around 43% of the sample.

The CDR3 goes from the cysteine to the phenylalanine over 17 residues. Here the CDR3 DNA is all that survives: 51 bases in frame from base 1. V loses 1 base at its end and J loses 1 base; junction bases beyond the gene matches: 10. Via the germline V gene (reference sequence), CDR1 is DFQATT and CDR2 SNEGSKA. The sequence is built from TRBV20-1 and TRBJ1-2; the junction holds 9 bases that match TRBD1. Sequenced input: blood. The TCR comes from a man aged 40-50 years with Graves' hyperthyroidism. The base sequence is TGCAGTGCTAGAGCACCGGGGGGGACAGGGTTTAACTATGGCTACACCTTC. This encodes CSARAPGGTGFNYGYTF.